Sequencing of this T cell receptor beta chain was carried out in a study of shared clonotypes between healthy human individuals. Broader study findings: The sharing of approximately 4.6% of naive CD4 clonotypes was seen across a handful of donors. The rarefaction results pointed to incomplete sorted-subset sequencing despite large depth.

Germline V gives CDR1 LNHDA, CDR2 SQIVND (reference sequence). CDR3 length: 16 amino acids. The V and J ends lost 3 bases and 6 bases respectively, with 18 bases between them. CD8 cells regarded as naive lacked CD45RO, were positively chosen for CCR7, and omitted terminally differentiated effector memory CD45RA+ cells. Among the donors, all were Caucasian adults who lived in Nashville, Tennessee. In regard to this clone: The antigen is unknown.

A deep-level run was used for the assay. Using immunoSEQ multiplex PCR, the repertoire was profiled, and TCRdb retains in-frame clones only, with some absent. The sample yields about 2,200,000 clones, under 95% seen once. The TCR comes from a man between 18 and 35 years old in good health. Some clones in this sample may be carry-over from other donors' samples. The rearrangement uses TRBV19 and TRBJ2-1; tentative D call: TRBD2 (5 bases). Sample: naive CD8+ T cells from PBMCs. Here the CDR3 DNA reads TGTGCCAGTAGTATTCGCGGTTCGCGTGGAGGCAATGAGCAGTTCTTC. Translated: CASSIRGSRGGNEQFF.